These T cell receptor beta chains were read from a single sample in a study of cytomegalovirus exposure and HLA in healthy donors. Data came from immunoSEQ multiplex PCR; TCRdb stores just in-frame clones and leaves some out. The repertoire holds 75,000 to 90,000 clones, with around 79% as singletons. Sequenced sample: PBMCs. These receptors all come from a man aged 35 to 55 in good health and CMV-seronegative. Both conserved end residues are part of each CDR3. D genes are given only for firm matches. The size of a clone is reported for some rows only, either as once, few or many, or as a class for expanded clones.

abundance: .
v_gene: TRBV7-9
j_gene: TRBJ2-2
d_gene: .
CDR3aa: CASSPWTSIGELFF
CDR3nt: TGTGCCAGCAGCCCTTGGACTTCTATCGGGGAGCTGTTTTTT

abundance: .
v_gene: TRBV19
j_gene: TRBJ1-2
d_gene: TRBD1
CDR3aa: CASSVGQGARGYTF
CDR3nt: TGTGCCAGTAGTGTGGGACAGGGGGCGAGAGGCTACACCTTC

abundance: .
v_gene: TRBV21-1
j_gene: TRBJ1-2
d_gene: .
CDR3aa: CASSKATRGSLGYTF
CDR3nt: TGTGCCAGCAGCAAAGCAACCAGGGGAAGTCTCGGCTACACCTTC

abundance: .
v_gene: TRBV2
j_gene: TRBJ1-1
d_gene: TRBD1
CDR3aa: CASSEMDRGLGTEAFF
CDR3nt: TGTGCCAGCAGTGAAATGGACAGGGGGCTGGGCACTGAAGCTTTCTTT

abundance: .
v_gene: TRBV19
j_gene: TRBJ2-3
d_gene: .
CDR3aa: CASGGDTDTQYF
CDR3nt: TGTGCCAGCGGAGGGGACACAGATACGCAGTATTTT

abundance: .
v_gene: TRBV5-1
j_gene: TRBJ2-7
d_gene: .
CDR3aa: CASSLEQGYEQYF
CDR3nt: TGCGCCAGCAGCTTGGAACAGGGCTACGAGCAGTACTTC

abundance: .
v_gene: TRBV25-1
j_gene: TRBJ2-1
d_gene: TRBD2
CDR3aa: CASSAPGLASSYNEQFF
CDR3nt: TGTGCCAGCAGTGCCCCGGGACTAGCGAGCTCCTACAATGAGCAGTTCTTC

abundance: .
v_gene: TRBV2
j_gene: TRBJ1-1
d_gene: .
CDR3aa: CASRETENTEAFF
CDR3nt: TGTGCCAGCAGGGAAACAGAGAACACTGAAGCTTTCTTT

abundance: few
v_gene: TRBV5-8
j_gene: TRBJ2-1
d_gene: TRBD2
CDR3aa: CASSFKGLPRHEQFF
CDR3nt: TGTGCCAGCAGCTTTAAGGGACTACCTCGGCATGAGCAGTTCTTC

abundance: .
v_gene: TRBV18
j_gene: TRBJ2-1
d_gene: .
CDR3aa: CASSPQNRVLNEQFF
CDR3nt: TGTGCCAGCTCACCACAGAACAGAGTACTCAATGAGCAGTTCTTC

abundance: .
v_gene: TRBV7-3
j_gene: TRBJ2-2
d_gene: .
CDR3aa: CASSLTAGELFF
CDR3nt: TGTGCCAGCAGCTTAACCGCCGGGGAGCTGTTTTTT

abundance: .
v_gene: TRBV15
j_gene: TRBJ2-7
d_gene: TRBD1
CDR3aa: CATSRDRGHSYEQYF
CDR3nt: TGTGCCACCAGCAGGGACAGGGGACATTCCTACGAGCAGTACTTC

abundance: .
v_gene: TRBV2
j_gene: TRBJ2-7
d_gene: .
CDR3aa: CASGQHYEQYF
CDR3nt: TGTGCCAGCGGACAGCATTACGAGCAGTACTTC

abundance: .
v_gene: TRBV13
j_gene: TRBJ2-7
d_gene: .
CDR3aa: CASSLRGSWYEQYF
CDR3nt: TGTGCCAGCAGCTTACGTGGGAGTTGGTACGAGCAGTACTTC

abundance: .
v_gene: TRBV4-1
j_gene: TRBJ1-5
d_gene: .
CDR3aa: CASSPIRGSNGNQPQHF
CDR3nt: TGCGCCAGCAGCCCGATCAGGGGATCGAATGGCAATCAGCCCCAGCATTTT

abundance: .
v_gene: TRBV9
j_gene: TRBJ1-3
d_gene: .
CDR3aa: CASSASSSGNTIYF
CDR3nt: TGTGCCAGCAGCGCTTCTAGCTCTGGAAACACCATATATTTT

abundance: .
v_gene: TRBV19
j_gene: TRBJ1-2
d_gene: TRBD1
CDR3aa: CASSMVPGRGVSGYTF
CDR3nt: TGTGCCAGTAGTATGGTACCGGGCAGGGGGGTGTCTGGCTACACCTTC

abundance: .
v_gene: TRBV19
j_gene: TRBJ1-4
d_gene: TRBD1
CDR3aa: CASSVRQGTNEKLFF
CDR3nt: TGTGCCAGTAGTGTCCGACAGGGGACTAATGAAAAACTGTTTTTT

abundance: .
v_gene: TRBV10-2
j_gene: TRBJ2-5
d_gene: TRBD2
CDR3aa: CASSGLAAGHKETQYF
CDR3nt: TGCGCCAGCAGCGGTTTGGCAGCGGGGCATAAAGAGACCCAGTACTTC

abundance: .
v_gene: TRBV29-1
j_gene: TRBJ2-5
d_gene: .
CDR3aa: CSVEGSHMTQYF
CDR3nt: TGCAGCGTTGAGGGCTCACATATGACCCAGTACTTC

abundance: .
v_gene: TRBV19
j_gene: TRBJ1-3
d_gene: .
CDR3aa: CATSSGGAGNTIYF
CDR3nt: TGTGCCACATCGTCGGGGGGCGCTGGAAACACCATATATTTT

abundance: few
v_gene: TRBV28
j_gene: TRBJ2-7
d_gene: .
CDR3aa: CASSLLASSYEQYF
CDR3nt: TGTGCCAGCAGTTTACTAGCGAGCTCCTACGAGCAGTACTTC

abundance: few
v_gene: TRBV30
j_gene: TRBJ1-5
d_gene: TRBD1
CDR3aa: CACSTGNQPQHF
CDR3nt: TGTGCCTGTTCGACAGGGAATCAGCCCCAGCATTTT

abundance: .
v_gene: TRBV6-6
j_gene: TRBJ1-5
d_gene: .
CDR3aa: CASSYEIGVQPQHF
CDR3nt: TGTGCCAGCAGTTACGAGATCGGGGTGCAGCCCCAGCATTTT

abundance: .
v_gene: TRBV19
j_gene: TRBJ1-2
d_gene: TRBD1
CDR3aa: CASSIPGTGGSSYGYTF
CDR3nt: TGTGCCAGTAGTATCCCCGGGACAGGGGGCTCGAGCTATGGCTACACCTTC

abundance: .
v_gene: TRBV30
j_gene: TRBJ2-1
d_gene: TRBD2
CDR3aa: CAWTLTSGRGYEQFF
CDR3nt: TGTGCCTGGACATTGACTAGCGGGAGAGGGTATGAGCAGTTCTTC

abundance: few
v_gene: TRBV5-4
j_gene: TRBJ2-2
d_gene: .
CDR3aa: CASSPGQLRGTGELFF
CDR3nt: TGTGCCAGCAGCCCCGGACAGCTCAGAGGCACCGGGGAGCTGTTTTTT

abundance: .
v_gene: TRBV5-1
j_gene: TRBJ2-1
d_gene: .
CDR3aa: CASSLGSGSYNEQFF
CDR3nt: TGCGCCAGCAGCCTCGGTTCCGGCTCCTACAATGAGCAGTTCTTC

abundance: .
v_gene: TRBV7-2
j_gene: TRBJ1-5
d_gene: .
CDR3aa: CASSLSGDQPQHF
CDR3nt: TGTGCCAGCAGCTTATCCGGGGATCAGCCCCAGCATTTT

abundance: .
v_gene: TRBV5-1
j_gene: TRBJ2-3
d_gene: TRBD2
CDR3aa: CASSLEPGLATDTQYF
CDR3nt: TGCGCCAGCAGCTTGGAGCCGGGACTAGCAACAGATACGCAGTATTTT

abundance: few
v_gene: TRBV28
j_gene: TRBJ2-7
d_gene: .
CDR3aa: CASSLTGGGSNEQYF
CDR3nt: TGTGCCAGCAGTTTAACGGGCGGAGGGTCCAATGAGCAGTACTTC

abundance: few
v_gene: TRBV5-6
j_gene: TRBJ2-5
d_gene: .
CDR3aa: CASSPTLRRGEGFGETQYF
CDR3nt: TGTGCCAGCAGTCCTACGTTACGGCGGGGCGAAGGTTTTGGAGAGACCCAGTACTTC

abundance: once
v_gene: TRBV28
j_gene: TRBJ2-1
d_gene: TRBD2
CDR3aa: CASSSSTGTSGRGEQFF
CDR3nt: TGTGCCAGCAGTTCGAGCACCGGGACTAGCGGGAGAGGGGAGCAGTTCTTC

abundance: .
v_gene: TRBV14
j_gene: TRBJ2-2
d_gene: TRBD1
CDR3aa: CASSLRTGTTGELFF
CDR3nt: TGTGCCAGCAGCCTTCGGACAGGGACGACCGGGGAGCTGTTTTTT

abundance: .
v_gene: TRBV5-1
j_gene: TRBJ1-5
d_gene: TRBD1
CDR3aa: CASSQGGLNQPQHF
CDR3nt: TGCGCCAGCAGCCAAGGGGGCCTCAATCAGCCCCAGCATTTT

abundance: .
v_gene: TRBV18
j_gene: TRBJ1-1
d_gene: .
CDR3aa: CASSPNRFEAFF
CDR3nt: TGTGCCAGCTCACCTAACAGGTTTGAAGCTTTCTTT

abundance: .
v_gene: TRBV15
j_gene: TRBJ2-7
d_gene: TRBD2
CDR3aa: CATSSERLLAGATYEQYF
CDR3nt: TGTGCCACCAGCAGCGAGCGCTTACTAGCGGGAGCTACCTACGAGCAGTACTTC

abundance: .
v_gene: TRBV30
j_gene: TRBJ2-1
d_gene: TRBD2
CDR3aa: CAWSGLSGSEQFF
CDR3nt: TGTGCCTGGAGTGGCCTTAGCGGGAGTGAGCAGTTCTTC

abundance: .
v_gene: TRBV4-1
j_gene: TRBJ1-2
d_gene: TRBD1
CDR3aa: CASSQEPGGDYGYTF
CDR3nt: TGCGCCAGCAGCCAAGAACCAGGGGGCGACTATGGCTACACCTTC

abundance: .
v_gene: TRBV6-6
j_gene: TRBJ2-1
d_gene: TRBD1
CDR3aa: CASSDRGHNNEQFF
CDR3nt: TGTGCCAGCAGTGACAGGGGGCACAACAATGAGCAGTTCTTC

abundance: .
v_gene: TRBV4-1
j_gene: TRBJ2-1
d_gene: .
CDR3aa: CASSRAFNEQFF
CDR3nt: TGCGCCAGCAGCCGCGCTTTCAATGAGCAGTTCTTC

abundance: .
v_gene: TRBV6-4
j_gene: TRBJ1-1
d_gene: .
CDR3aa: CASTERKQVETEAFF
CDR3nt: TGTGCCAGCACTGAGCGGAAACAGGTGGAGACTGAAGCTTTCTTT